Listed below are T cell receptor beta chains from one sample, sequenced in a study of post-analysis software for immune sequencing data. MiXCR, applied by TCRdb to the PCR reads, yields one record per CDR3 protein. The sample lists approximately 730,000 distinct CDR3 sequences, 35% to 55% seen once, with roughly 5.2% in the top ten. Source material: blood. These receptor sequences come from a girl aged 5 to 17 with multiple sclerosis. Both conserved end residues are part of each CDR3. D genes are given only for firm matches. Where a row states a size, it is once, few, many or the class of an expanded clone; other rows omit it.

TRBJ2-5	TRBV20-1	.	few	TGCAGTGCTAGACCTCCCGGGAAACAAGAGACCCAGTACTTC	CSARPPGKQETQYF
TRBJ2-3	TRBV20-1	.	.	TGCAGTGCTAAGGCACCCACAGATACGCAGTATTTT	CSAKAPTDTQYF
TRBJ1-1	TRBV9	TRBD1	.	TGTGCCAGCAGCGCCTTCAGGGGGCCGAACACTGAAGCTTTCTTT	CASSAFRGPNTEAFF
TRBJ2-1	TRBV7-8	TRBD2	many	TGTGCCAGCAGCTCCGGACTAGCGGGCCTTTACAATGAGCAGTTCTTC	CASSSGLAGLYNEQFF
TRBJ2-1	TRBV18	.	.	TGTGCCAGCTCACCACGTCCGGAGGCCTACAATGAGCAGTTCTTC	CASSPRPEAYNEQFF
TRBJ1-4	TRBV20-1	TRBD1	.	TGCAGTGCAAACGACAGGGTCGGGGAAAAACTGTTTTTT	CSANDRVGEKLFF
TRBJ2-3	TRBV5-6	.	few	TGTGCCAGCAGCCCGTCGGCTGCCCGCACAGATACGCAGTATTTT	CASSPSAARTDTQYF
TRBJ2-1	TRBV4-2	.	.	TGTGCCAGCAGCCAACGCGCGGAGGGTGAGCAGTTCTTC	CASSQRAEGEQFF
TRBJ2-3	TRBV6-5	.	few	TGTGCCAGCAGTCCGGGCACTACAGATACGCAGTATTTT	CASSPGTTDTQYF
TRBJ2-5	TRBV29-1	.	.	TGCAGCGTTGAGGAGGGTGTGGAGACCCAGTACTTC	CSVEEGVETQYF
TRBJ2-7	TRBV20-1	.	.	TGCAGTGCTAGAGGGGGACTCCAGGGAAACGAGCAGTACTTC	CSARGGLQGNEQYF
TRBJ2-1	TRBV29-1	.	.	TGCAGCGTTCAGTTTAGGATAGAGGAGCAGTTCTTC	CSVQFRIEEQFF
TRBJ2-5	TRBV24-1	TRBD1	.	TGTGCCACCAGTGATTTGGGGGACAGGGACCAAGAGACCCAGTACTTC	CATSDLGDRDQETQYF
TRBJ2-5	TRBV20-1	TRBD2	.	TGCAGTGCCTCGGGAGGGCCAGAGACCCAGTACTTC	CSASGGPETQYF
TRBJ2-5	TRBV6-1	.	few	TGTGCCAGCAGTCTTTTTGGGGATTTTTGGGAGACCCAGTACTTC	CASSLFGDFWETQYF
TRBJ2-4	TRBV7-2	.	few	TGTGCCAGCAGCCCCTACCTAGGGACTCGACAGTACTTC	CASSPYLGTRQYF
TRBJ2-3	TRBV4-2	.	.	TGTGCCAGCAGCCCGAGTAGGGCTGGGAGCACAGATACGCAGTATTTT	CASSPSRAGSTDTQYF
TRBJ2-1	TRBV7-2	.	few	TGTGCCAGCAGCTTATCGGGCAGCCAGGTATATGAGCAGTTCTTC	CASSLSGSQVYEQFF
TRBJ2-7	TRBV3-1	TRBD2	once	TGTGTCAGCAGTACTAGCGGGAGTACCTACGAGCAGTACTTC	CVSSTSGSTYEQYF
TRBJ2-6	TRBV7-8	.	once	TGTGCCAGCAGCTTGGACTCCTCCTCAAGCGCCACCTTGACTTTC	CASSLDSSSSATLTF